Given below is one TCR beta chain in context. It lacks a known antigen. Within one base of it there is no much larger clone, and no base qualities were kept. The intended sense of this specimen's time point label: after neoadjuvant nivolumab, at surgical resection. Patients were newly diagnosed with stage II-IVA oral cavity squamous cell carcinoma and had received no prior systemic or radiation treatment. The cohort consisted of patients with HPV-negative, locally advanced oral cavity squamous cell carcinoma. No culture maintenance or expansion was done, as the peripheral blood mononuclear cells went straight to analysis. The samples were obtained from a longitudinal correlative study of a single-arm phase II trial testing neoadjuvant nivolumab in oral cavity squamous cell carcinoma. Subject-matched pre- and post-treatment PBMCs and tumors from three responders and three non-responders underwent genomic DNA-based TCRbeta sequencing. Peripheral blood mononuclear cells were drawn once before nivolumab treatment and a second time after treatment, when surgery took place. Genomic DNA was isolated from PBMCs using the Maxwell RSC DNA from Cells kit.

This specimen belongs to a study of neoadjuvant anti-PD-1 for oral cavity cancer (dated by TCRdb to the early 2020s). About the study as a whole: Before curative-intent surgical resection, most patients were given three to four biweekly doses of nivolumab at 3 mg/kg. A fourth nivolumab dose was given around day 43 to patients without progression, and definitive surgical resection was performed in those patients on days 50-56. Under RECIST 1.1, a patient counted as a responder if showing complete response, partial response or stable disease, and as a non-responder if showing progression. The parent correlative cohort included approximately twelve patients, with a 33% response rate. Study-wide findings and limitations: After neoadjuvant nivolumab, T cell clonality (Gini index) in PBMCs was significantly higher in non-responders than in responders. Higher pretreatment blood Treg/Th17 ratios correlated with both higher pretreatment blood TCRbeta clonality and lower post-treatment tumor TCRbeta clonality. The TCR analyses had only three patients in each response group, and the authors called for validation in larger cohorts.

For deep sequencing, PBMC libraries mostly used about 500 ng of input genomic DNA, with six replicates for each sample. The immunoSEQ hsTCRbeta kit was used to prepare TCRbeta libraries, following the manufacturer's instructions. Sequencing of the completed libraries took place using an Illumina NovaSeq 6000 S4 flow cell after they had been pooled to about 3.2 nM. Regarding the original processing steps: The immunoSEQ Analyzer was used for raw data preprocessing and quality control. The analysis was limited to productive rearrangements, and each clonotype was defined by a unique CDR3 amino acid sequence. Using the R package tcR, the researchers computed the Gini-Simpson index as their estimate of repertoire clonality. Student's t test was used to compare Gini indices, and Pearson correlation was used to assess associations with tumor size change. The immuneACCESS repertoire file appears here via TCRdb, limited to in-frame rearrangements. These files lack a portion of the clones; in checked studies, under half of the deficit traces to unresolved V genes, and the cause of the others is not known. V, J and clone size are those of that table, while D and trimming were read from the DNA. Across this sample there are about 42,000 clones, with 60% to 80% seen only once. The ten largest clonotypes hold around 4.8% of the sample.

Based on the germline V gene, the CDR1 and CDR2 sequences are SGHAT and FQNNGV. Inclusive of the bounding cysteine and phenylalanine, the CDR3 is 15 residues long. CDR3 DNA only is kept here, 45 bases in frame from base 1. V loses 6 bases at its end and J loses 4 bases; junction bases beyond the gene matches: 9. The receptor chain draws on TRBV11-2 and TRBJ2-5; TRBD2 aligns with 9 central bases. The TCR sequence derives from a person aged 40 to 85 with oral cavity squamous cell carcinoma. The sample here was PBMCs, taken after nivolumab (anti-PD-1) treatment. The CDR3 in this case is CASSSGLAGVETQYF. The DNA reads TGTGCCAGCAGTTCGGGACTAGCCGGGGTAGAGACCCAGTACTTC.